This TCR beta chain was captured by sequencing in a study of T cells in women clearing cervical HPV infection. Study details: Case blood was drawn when the lesion was first found; control blood after infection became undetectable. HLA type stays a possible confounder, typing being limited.

Looked up from germline, CDR1 is LNHDA and CDR2 is SQIVND (reference sequence). V lost 4 bases, J lost 8 bases, and 4 bases stayed unmatched. The CDR3 length is 13 residues. Study-wide points: Cases and controls were distinguished at AUC about 0.8 by richness and V genes.

In the case of this clone: Its antigen is not known. The CDR3 end falls 3 residues outside the read, so it is completed with the germline J gene.

Genomic DNA, averaging roughly 1,200 ng per sample, yielded TCR beta CDR3 via immunoSEQ. The data were produced by immunoSEQ multiplex PCR, yet TCRdb's version contains in-frame clones alone and is incomplete. Recorded for this sample: approximately 16,000 clones. The specimen sequenced was blood buffy coat. The receptor comes from a woman aged 18-69 years with a cervical HPV16 infection that either progressed to CIN3+ or cleared (not recorded which). J is TRBJ2-1 and V is TRBV19, with TRBD1 identical over 8 bases. The CDR3 sequence is CASSTGGADEQFF. The sequenced part of the CDR3 DNA is TGTGCCAGTAGTACAGGGGGCGCAGATGAG.